This T cell receptor (beta chain) originates from a study of blood T cell repertoires in COVID-19. Looking at the study overall: The origin of the acute and convalescent COVID-19 samples was the United States, Italy and Spain.

From germline, CDR1 is SGHTA and CDR2 FQGNSA. Trimming stripped 5 bases from V and 5 bases from J, with 22 bases between. The CDR3 sequence is 16 residues long. Authors' processing steps: Estimation of nucleated cell counts was performed using reference gene primer amplification. The assay was immunoSEQ multiplex PCR, and TCRdb's table has in-frame clones only and misses some. V and J calls and clone size come straight from that table; D and trimming were deduced from the DNA. This table holds more than 30,000 clones, approximately 93% found once. The clonotype comes from a human donor with active COVID-19. The donor label of this sample is uncertain. The sequenced sample was peripheral blood. The rearrangement joins TRBV7-2 to TRBJ2-7; perhaps TRBD2 as D (6 bases). The CDR3 DNA is TGTGCCAGCAGCCTAGGCGTGCGGAGAATAGCGGACGAGCAGTACTTC. Its translation is CASSLGVRRIADEQYF. The variable domain in full, completed from reference TRBV7-2 and TRBJ2-7, reads GAGVSQSPSNKVTEKGKDVELRCDPISGHTALYWYRQSLGQGLEFLIYFQGNSAPDKSGLPSDRFSAERTGGSVSTLTIQRTQQEDSAVYLCASSLGVRRIADEQYFGPGTRLTVT.